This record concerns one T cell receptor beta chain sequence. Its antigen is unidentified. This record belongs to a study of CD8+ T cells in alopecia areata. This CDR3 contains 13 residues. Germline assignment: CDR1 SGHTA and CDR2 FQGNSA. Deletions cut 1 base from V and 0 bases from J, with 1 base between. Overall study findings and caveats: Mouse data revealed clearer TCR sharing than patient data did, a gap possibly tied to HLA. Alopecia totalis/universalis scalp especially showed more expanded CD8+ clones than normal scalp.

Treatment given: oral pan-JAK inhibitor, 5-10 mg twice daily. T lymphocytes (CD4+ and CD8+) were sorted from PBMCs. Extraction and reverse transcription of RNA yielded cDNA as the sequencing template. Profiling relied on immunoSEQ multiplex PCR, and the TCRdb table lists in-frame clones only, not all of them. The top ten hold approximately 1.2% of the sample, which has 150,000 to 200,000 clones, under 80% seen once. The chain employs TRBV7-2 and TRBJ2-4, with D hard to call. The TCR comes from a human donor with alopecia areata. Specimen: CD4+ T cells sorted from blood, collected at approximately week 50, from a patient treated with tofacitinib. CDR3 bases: TGTGCCAGCAGCTTAGTAGCCAAAAACATTCAGTACTTC. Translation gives CASSLVAKNIQYF. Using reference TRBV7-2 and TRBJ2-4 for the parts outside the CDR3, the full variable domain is GAGVSQSPSNKVTEKGKDVELRCDPISGHTALYWYRQSLGQGLEFLIYFQGNSAPDKSGLPSDRFSAERTGGSVSTLTIQRTQQEDSAVYLCASSLVAKNIQYFGAGTRLSVL.